Below, one TCR beta chain is given with its context. What it recognizes is unknown. This sample was taken from a study of shared clonotypes between healthy human individuals. Overall study context: The people who gave samples were two women and a few men aged 18 to 49.

Findings of the study overall: In having few donors, the study represented limited genetic and exposure-history diversity.

The authors ran the assay at deep level. The protocol was immunoSEQ multiplex PCR, while the TCRdb copy is restricted to in-frame clones and leaves out a portion. The sample contains approximately 510,000 clones, about four fifths of which appear only once. Study donors comprised healthy, HIV-negative adults devoid of recent acute infection or vaccination. Germline lookup yields CDR1 SNHLY and CDR2 FYNNEI. The CDR3 totals 13 residues. With 4 bases removed from V and 0 bases from J, the gap between germline ends came to 4 bases. The source of this sequence is a woman in her thirties or forties in good health. Some clones in this sample may be carry-over from other donors' samples. Sequenced material: PBMCs. V and J are TRBV2 and TRBJ1-5; no clear D. CDR3: CASSVGSNQPQHF. Here the CDR3 DNA reads TGTGCCAGCAGTGTTGGTAGCAATCAGCCCCAGCATTTT.